The 20 T cell receptor beta chains below were found in one sample sequenced in a study of blood T cell repertoires in COVID-19. Sequencing was performed with immunoSEQ multiplex PCR; in TCRdb, only in-frame clones are kept and a portion is missing. The sample yields roughly 220,000 clones, 80% seen once. The sample was PBMCs or T cells enriched from blood (not recorded which). These TCRs come from a man aged 30 to 45 with acute COVID-19.

The gene calls are TRBV4-1 and TRBJ2-2, with TRBD1 matching 10 bases. From germline, CDR1 is MGHRA and CDR2 YSYEKL. The CDR3 totals 16 residues. With 0 bases clipped from V and 6 bases from J, the junction kept 4 bases outside the gene matches. CDR3 sequence reads: CASSQDFGTGAGELFF. The CDR3 DNA sequence: TGCGCCAGCAGCCAAGATTTCGGGACAGGGGCCGGGGAGCTGTTTTTT.

The chain couples TRBV18 to TRBJ2-3, with 9 bases fitting TRBD1. This CDR3 has 14 amino acids. V lost 4 bases and J lost 8; bases outside the gene matches: 7. Germline CDR1 and CDR2: KGHSH and LQKENI. The CDR3 nucleotides read TGTGCCAGCTCACACCCGGGACAGGGCGGTACGCAGTATTTT. Translation: CASSHPGQGGTQYF.

The chain uses TRBV30 and TRBJ1-6; a possible D gene is TRBD1 (6 bases). The CDR3 extends over 13 amino acids. From germline, CDR1 is GTSNPN and CDR2 SVGIG (reference sequence). With 5 bases removed from V and 10 bases from J, the gap between germline ends came to 15 bases. The CDR3: CAWGDRRGSPLHF. The CDR3 DNA follows: TGTGCCTGGGGCGACAGGAGAGGCTCACCCCTCCACTTT. Full variable domain (missing parts from reference TRBV30 and TRBJ1-6): SQTIHQWPATLVQPVGSPLSLECTVEGTSNPNLYWYRQAAGRGLQLLFYSVGIGQISSEVPQNLSASRPQDRQFILSSKKLLLSDSGFYLCAWGDRRGSPLHFGNGTRLTVT.

The genes are TRBV19 and TRBJ2-7; TRBD1 aligns across 10 bases. The germline CDR1 and CDR2 sequences are LNHDA and SQIVND (reference sequence). The CDR3 runs 14 residues. V dropped 8 bases and J dropped 5; count of bases not matched to a gene: 9. The CDR3 loop reads CASSRDRGIHEQYF. CDR3 DNA sequence: TGTGCCAGTTCCCGGGACAGGGGAATTCACGAGCAGTACTTC.

In this sample, this clone turned up a few times. The chain links TRBV28 to TRBJ1-2; possible D gene TRBD1, 5 bases. V shed 4 bases and J shed 3 bases, with 9 bases lying between them. The CDR3 totals 13 residues. CDR1 and CDR2 from the germline V gene are MDHEN and SYDVKM. Here the CDR3 DNA reads TGTGCCAGCAGTTCCAGGGATTACTATGGCTACACCTTC. Its translation: CASSSRDYYGYTF.

V and J are TRBV11-2 and TRBJ2-5; 12 bases align to TRBD2. V lost 4 bases and J lost 2; bases outside the gene matches: 11. The CDR3 is 18 residues long. From germline, CDR1 is SGHAT and CDR2 FQNNGV. The CDR3 sequence: CASSSNRLAGGQQETQYF. The CDR3 nucleotides are TGTGCCAGCAGCTCTAATCGGCTAGCGGGGGGGCAACAAGAGACCCAGTACTTC. The full variable domain, with the rest looked up from reference TRBV11-2 and TRBJ2-5, is EAGVAQSPRYKIIEKRQSVAFWCNPISGHATLYWYQQILGQGPKLLIQFQNNGVVDDSQLPKDRFSAERLKGVDSTLKIQPAKLEDSAVYLCASSSNRLAGGQQETQYFGPGTRLLVL.

The table lists this clone with many counts. In DNA, the CDR3 is TGCGCCAGCCAGGACAGGGGGAACCTCCTTGGTGAAGCTTTCTTT. It yields the protein CASQDRGNLLGEAFF. This sequence joins TRBV4-1 and TRBJ1-1, with 10 bases lining up with TRBD1. From germline, CDR1 is MGHRA and CDR2 YSYEKL. The trim removed 8 bases at V and 7 bases at J, leaving 13 bases unmatched. The CDR3 is 15 residues long.

The genes are TRBV24-1 and TRBJ2-5, with no clear D. From germline, CDR1 is KGHDR and CDR2 SFDVKD. The V gene lost 10 bases and the J gene lost 7 bases, with 15 bases spanning the gap. The CDR3 spans 12 residues. CDR3 amino acids: CATSPELGTQYF. The CDR3 DNA sequence: TGTGCCACTTCCCCGGAGTTAGGGACCCAGTACTTC.

The chain joins TRBV7-3 to TRBJ1-2, with TRBD1 matching over 9 bases. V shed 5 bases, J shed 8 bases, and the junction held 6 bases outside the gene matches. This CDR3 contains 13 residues. Germline CDR1 SGHTA, CDR2 FQGTGA. This CDR3 reads CASSTWTGVGYTF. The CDR3 nucleotides are TGTGCCAGCAGCACCTGGACAGGGGTAGGCTACACCTTC.

The chain carries TRBV6-5 and TRBJ1-2; D uncertain. CDR1 is MNHEY, CDR2 SVGAGI, per germline. This CDR3 is 14 amino acids long. The germline V and J ends were trimmed by 5 bases and 4 bases, with 14 bases remaining between them. The DNA of the CDR3 is TGTGCCAGCAGTCCGGCTGGGAGTCTCTATGGCTACACCTTC. It codes for CASSPAGSLYGYTF.

The rearrangement uses TRBV2 and TRBJ2-7; 7 bases align to TRBD1. The CDR3 is 13 amino acids. After removal of 2 bases from V and 6 bases from J, the junction contained 4 bases not matched to a gene. Germline lookup yields CDR1 SNHLY and CDR2 FYNNEI. CDR3 amino acids: CASSEQHRGEQYF. CDR3 sequence (DNA): TGTGCCAGCAGTGAACAGCACAGGGGCGAGCAGTACTTC.

The genes are TRBV2 and TRBJ1-6; possible D gene TRBD1, 6 bases. The CDR3 runs 14 residues. In germline, CDR1 is SNHLY, CDR2 FYNNEI. V dropped 4 bases and J dropped 7 bases, with 11 bases sitting between them. The CDR3 bases are TGTGCCAGCAGTGCGAAGCAGGGGAATTCACCCCTCCACTTT. Its translation is CASSAKQGNSPLHF.

J is TRBJ1-1 and V is TRBV5-5; D possibly corresponds to TRBD1 (5 bases). Trimming pared 0 bases from V and 2 bases from J, leaving 11 bases between. Germline V gene sequence: CDR1 SGHKS, CDR2 YYEKEE (reference sequence). The CDR3 has 15 residues. CDR3 protein: CASSLVGGANTEAFF. The CDR3 DNA reads TGTGCCAGCAGCTTGGTGGGGGGAGCAAACACTGAAGCTTTCTTT.

This clone was counted between two and nine times. This chain links TRBV19 with TRBJ1-1; TRBD1 matches at 7 bases. Trimming at V came to 5 bases and at J to 2 bases, leaving 11 bases not matched to a gene. The length of the CDR3 is 16 residues. Germline V gene lookup returns CDR1 LNHDA and CDR2 SQIVND (reference sequence). DNA for the CDR3: TGTGCCAGTAGTTCAATTGTCCAGGGGGGAAACACTGAAGCTTTCTTT. It encodes CASSSIVQGGNTEAFF. Full variable domain (remainder filled in from reference TRBV19 and TRBJ1-1): DGGITQSPKYLFRKEGQNVTLSCEQNLNHDAMYWYRQDPGQGLRLIYYSQIVNDFQKGDIAEGYSVSREKKESFPLTVTSAQKNPTAFYLCASSSIVQGGNTEAFFGQGTRLTVV.

This clone has only one observation. This rearrangement joins TRBV7-9 to TRBJ1-3, with TRBD1 matching 8 bases. Trimming took 3 bases from V and 7 from J; bases not matched to a gene: 5. CDR3 length: 14 residues. Germline-derived CDR1 and CDR2 are SEHNR and FQNEAQ (reference sequence). The CDR3 sequence is CASSLRTGNNTIYF. CDR3 DNA sequence: TGTGCCAGCAGCTTGCGGACAGGGAACAACACCATATATTTT.

The chain joins TRBV5-1 to TRBJ2-3; 7 bases agree with TRBD1. V gave up 1 base and J gave up 5 bases; unmatched junction bases: 7. Germline CDR1 SGHRS, CDR2 YFSETQ. This CDR3 is built from 15 residues. The CDR3 DNA reads as TGCGCCAGCAGCTTGAGGGGGACAGTCAAAGATACGCAGTATTTT. It is translated as CASSLRGTVKDTQYF.

The gene calls are TRBV19 and TRBJ1-1; maybe TRBD1 (6 bases). CDR1 and CDR2 from the germline V gene are LNHDA and SQIVND (reference sequence). This CDR3 spans 13 amino acids. Trimming pared 5 bases from V and 11 bases from J, leaving 18 bases between. CDR3 region: CASSSDSSVLAFF. CDR3 nucleotide sequence: TGTGCCAGTAGTTCGGACAGTTCGGTCCTGGCTTTCTTT.

The gene calls are TRBV25-1 and TRBJ1-5, with D possibly TRBD1 on 5 matching bases. This CDR3 region has 14 residues. V was cut by 5 bases and J by 1 base, with 9 bases left in between. Per the germline V gene, CDR1 is MGHDK and CDR2 is SYGVNS. The CDR3 sequence: CASSRAGSNQPQHF. DNA of the CDR3: TGTGCCAGCAGTCGAGCAGGGAGCAATCAGCCCCAGCATTTT.

The rearrangement joins TRBV19 to TRBJ1-3; 7 nucleotides agree with TRBD1. Losses at the gene ends were 5 bases for V and 2 bases for J; bases not matched to a gene: 9. Germline CDR1 LNHDA, CDR2 SQIVND (reference sequence). CDR3 size: 16 residues. The CDR3: CASSVVQGRPGNTIYF. DNA for the CDR3: TGTGCCAGTAGTGTGGTACAGGGGAGGCCTGGAAACACCATATATTTT.

The CDR3 sequence: CASSQVVGVSYNEQFF. The CDR3, as DNA: TGCGCCAGCAGCCAAGTAGTAGGGGTCTCCTACAATGAGCAGTTCTTC. The chain employs TRBV4-1 and TRBJ2-1; a weak D match, TRBD1 (5 bases). The CDR3 spans 16 residues. The germline CDR1 and CDR2 sequences are MGHRA and YSYEKL. V lost 1 base, J lost 0 bases, and 10 bases lay in between.